Listed below are T cell receptor beta chains from one sample, sequenced in a study of blood T cell repertoires in COVID-19. Profiled with immunoSEQ multiplex PCR; TCRdb holds only in-frame clones, not every one. The data contain over 200,000 clones, 92% of them singletons. The sequenced sample consisted of peripheral blood. These receptors all come from a man aged 25 to 40 with acute or convalescent COVID-19. Both conserved end residues are part of each CDR3. The D gene is left open where the match is weak. Size is stated for part of the rows, as once, few or many counts, or as a class when the clone is expanded.

DNA: TGTGCCAGCAGCCCTTTCGCAGGGGGCATTTCCAAAAACATTCAGTACTTC
CDR3: CASSPFAGGISKNIQYF
D: TRBD1
size: NA
V: TRBV4-2
J: TRBJ2-4

DNA: TGTGCCAGCAGCATTTCGGGACAGGGGTTCTATGGCTACACCTTC
CDR3: CASSISGQGFYGYTF
D: TRBD1
size: NA
V: TRBV7-9
J: TRBJ1-2

DNA: TGTGCCTGGAGTCCTGGGGGGGACACTGAAGCTTTCTTT
CDR3: CAWSPGGDTEAFF
D: NA
size: NA
V: TRBV30
J: TRBJ1-1

DNA: TGTGCCAGCAGCTTGGGCCAGGGTAGTACCGGGGAGCTGTTTTTT
CDR3: CASSLGQGSTGELFF
D: NA
size: NA
V: TRBV7-3
J: TRBJ2-2

DNA: TGTGCCAGCCCCCCGGAAGTGGGGTCTGGGACAAGACCCTACGAGCAGTACTTC
CDR3: CASPPEVGSGTRPYEQYF
D: NA
size: NA
V: TRBV2
J: TRBJ2-7

DNA: TGCGCCAGCAGCTTGGTTGCAGGGGATGTTGGCTACACCTTC
CDR3: CASSLVAGDVGYTF
D: NA
size: once
V: TRBV5-1
J: TRBJ1-2

DNA: TGTGCCAGCAGCCAGGGGGACAAAGGCAGGGAGACCCAGTACTTC
CDR3: CASSQGDKGRETQYF
D: TRBD1
size: few
V: TRBV5-4
J: TRBJ2-5

DNA: TGTGCCAGCAGCTTATCTACGATCGGACAGGGGGCAGAGACCCAGTACTTC
CDR3: CASSLSTIGQGAETQYF
D: TRBD1
size: once
V: TRBV7-9
J: TRBJ2-5

DNA: TGTGCCAGCAGTTTCCCCCAGGGGGACTATGGCTACACCTTC
CDR3: CASSFPQGDYGYTF
D: TRBD1
size: NA
V: TRBV28
J: TRBJ1-2

DNA: TGTGCCAGCACGACCGGGGGTAGCGGCAATCAGCCCCAGCATTTT
CDR3: CASTTGGSGNQPQHF
D: NA
size: NA
V: TRBV28
J: TRBJ1-5

DNA: TGTGCCAGCAGCTTGGGGACTAGCGGGGGGACGTACAATGAGCAGTTCTTC
CDR3: CASSLGTSGGTYNEQFF
D: TRBD2
size: NA
V: TRBV11-2
J: TRBJ2-1

DNA: TGTGCCAGCAGCTTGGAGGAGGCGGCAATAAGCACAGATACGCAGTATTTT
CDR3: CASSLEEAAISTDTQYF
D: NA
size: NA
V: TRBV5-5
J: TRBJ2-3